The T cell receptor beta chain described here comes from a study of control samples from healthy donors and cancer patients. Sequencing was performed with immunoSEQ multiplex PCR; in TCRdb, only in-frame clones are kept and a portion is missing. Of around 93,000 clones in the sample, roughly 88% are singletons; the top ten hold 11% to 15%. With regard to this clone: The identical CDR3 is also encoded by other nucleotide sequences in the sample.

This CDR3 has 13 residues. With 1 base removed from V and 0 bases from J, the gap between germline ends came to 3 bases. The sequenced sample consisted of blood. The rearrangement links TRBV12-3 or TRBV12-4 to TRBJ1-1; D gene ambiguous. The clonotype comes from a young man in good health. DNA of the CDR3: TGTGCCAGCAGTTTAGGATTGAACACTGAAGCTTTCTTT. Protein: CASSLGLNTEAFF.